A selection of T cell receptor beta chains follows, all from one sample in a study of blood T cell repertoires in COVID-19. Sequenced by immunoSEQ multiplex PCR; TCRdb stores in-frame clones only, minus some. Of approximately 90,000 clones in the sample, 88% were seen once. Sequenced input: peripheral blood. Receptors were obtained from a man in his 60s with acute or convalescent COVID-19. Both conserved end residues are part of each CDR3. The D gene is left open where the match is weak. Part of the rows lack a size; the others show once, few, many or a class for expanded clones.

TRBJ1-5 | NA | 15 | NA | TRBV30 | TGTGCCTGGAGTGAAGGATCGGGAGGGGGTCAGCCCCAGCATTTT | CAWSEGSGGGQPQHF
TRBJ2-1 | NA | 15 | once | TRBV5-1 | TGCGCCAGCAGCCAGGGACTCTGGGACGGCGATGAGCAGTTCTTC | CASSQGLWDGDEQFF
TRBJ2-1 | TRBD1 | 15 | NA | TRBV28 | TGTGCCAGCAGATTCCGGGACAGGTGTGAATATGAGCAGTTCTTC | CASRFRDRCEYEQFF
TRBJ2-3 | TRBD1 | 14 | NA | TRBV2 | TGTGCCAGTAACCGGGACAGAAGCACAGATACGCAGTATTTT | CASNRDRSTDTQYF
TRBJ2-1 | NA | 15 | once | TRBV24-1 | TGTGCCACCAGTGCCTCGACAGGCGTCTACAATGAGCAGTTCTTC | CATSASTGVYNEQFF
TRBJ1-5 | NA | 13 | NA | TRBV25-1 | TGTGCCAGCAGTGGGGGGGGGAATCAGCCCCAGCATTTT | CASSGGGNQPQHF
TRBJ1-1 | TRBD1 | 13 | NA | TRBV6-6 | TGTGCCATAGACAGGGGTCGTGAAACTGAAGCTTTCTTT | CAIDRGRETEAFF
TRBJ2-7 | NA | 14 | NA | TRBV5-5 | TGTGCCAGCAGCTCAGGGATTCCCCCCTACGAGCAGTACTTC | CASSSGIPPYEQYF
TRBJ1-2 | TRBD1 | 17 | NA | TRBV12-5 | TGTGCTAGTGGTCCCTTGGACAGGGGGAGTTCTAACTATGGCTACACCTTC | CASGPLDRGSSNYGYTF
TRBJ1-5 | NA | 16 | NA | TRBV2 | TGTGCCAGCAGTGAGGGGGGGCGCAGAGTTAATCAGCCCCAGCATTTT | CASSEGGRRVNQPQHF
TRBJ1-5 | NA | 14 | NA | TRBV2 | TGTGCCAGCAGTTTCCAGGTTGACGGTCAGCCCCAGCATTTT | CASSFQVDGQPQHF
TRBJ1-1 | TRBD1 | 14 | few | TRBV9 | TGTGCCAGCAGCAAAACCGGGACAGAGAATGAAGCTTTCTTT | CASSKTGTENEAFF
TRBJ2-3 | NA | 15 | NA | TRBV5-1 | TGCGCCAGCAGCGCGTACAGGGCAGGCACAGATACGCAGTATTTT | CASSAYRAGTDTQYF
TRBJ2-1 | NA | 15 | once | TRBV2 | TGTGCCAGCGGTTTGGTCAGTATAAACAACAATGAGCAGTTCTTC | CASGLVSINNNEQFF
TRBJ1-2 | TRBD1 | 16 | NA | TRBV19 | TGTGCCAGTAGTAAGGGCCCCTGGACAGGGGACTATGGCTACACCTTC | CASSKGPWTGDYGYTF
TRBJ2-3 | NA | 17 | NA | TRBV6-1 | TGTGCCAGCAGTGAAGGGAAGGGCTGGGAGAGATCAGATACGCAGTATTTT | CASSEGKGWERSDTQYF